This TCR beta chain appears in the sequencing data of a study of T cells in Graves' hyperthyroidism and ophthalmopathy. The overall study: Peripheral blood specimens were obtained at initial diagnosis, prior to any treatment. Points from the study as a whole: In simple terms, a model built on 13 V-J features told ophthalmopathy apart from stable hyperthyroidism. Progression to ophthalmopathy was predicted a median of approximately 6.4 months early.

CDR1 is SGHTA and CDR2 is FQGTGA in the germline V gene. The ends lost 5 bases at V and 1 base at J; junction bases unmatched: 10. This CDR3 spans 17 amino acids. Criteria for exclusion of patients were uncontrolled infection, other autoimmune disease, pregnancy or lactation. Authors of the study amplified TCR beta CDR3 regions from RNA transcripts. The HTBI primer set served for first-round RT-PCR of the TCR CDR3. TCRdb used MiXCR to reprocess the multiplex PCR reads, holding one entry per CDR3 protein. The sample records some 800,000 distinct CDR3 sequences, about 38% being singletons. Concerning this clonotype itself: Its antigen is still unknown.

Sequenced input: blood. V is TRBV7-3 and J is TRBJ2-5; 10 nucleotides agree with TRBD1. The TCR sequence derives from a young man with Graves' hyperthyroidism. The CDR3, as DNA: TGTGCCAGCAGCCCGGGACAGGGGCCAATACTCCAAGAGACCCAGTACTTC. Translated: CASSPGQGPILQETQYF.